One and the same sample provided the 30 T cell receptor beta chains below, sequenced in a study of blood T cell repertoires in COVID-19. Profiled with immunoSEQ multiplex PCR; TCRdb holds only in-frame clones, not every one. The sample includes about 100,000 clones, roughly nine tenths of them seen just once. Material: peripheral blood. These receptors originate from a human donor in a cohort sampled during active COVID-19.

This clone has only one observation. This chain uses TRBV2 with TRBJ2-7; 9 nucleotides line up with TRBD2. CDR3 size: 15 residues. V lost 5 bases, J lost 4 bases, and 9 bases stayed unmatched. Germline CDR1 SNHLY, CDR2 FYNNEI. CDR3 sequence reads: CASSPPGAGGYEQYF. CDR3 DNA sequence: TGTGCCAGCAGTCCCCCCGGGGCGGGGGGGTACGAGCAGTACTTC.

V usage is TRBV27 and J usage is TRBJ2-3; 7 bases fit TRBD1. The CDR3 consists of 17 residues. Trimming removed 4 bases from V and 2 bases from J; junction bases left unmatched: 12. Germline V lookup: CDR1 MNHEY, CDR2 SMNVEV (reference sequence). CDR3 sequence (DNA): TGTGCCAGCAGTTCCCTCCGGGACAGCGATTACACAGATACGCAGTATTTT. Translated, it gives CASSSLRDSDYTDTQYF.

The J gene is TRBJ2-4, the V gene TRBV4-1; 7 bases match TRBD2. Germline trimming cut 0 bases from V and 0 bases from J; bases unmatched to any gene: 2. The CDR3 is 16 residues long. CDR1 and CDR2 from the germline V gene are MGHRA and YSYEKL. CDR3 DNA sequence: TGCGCCAGCAGCCAAGAGGGGGAGGGAGCCAAAAACATTCAGTACTTC. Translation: CASSQEGEGAKNIQYF.

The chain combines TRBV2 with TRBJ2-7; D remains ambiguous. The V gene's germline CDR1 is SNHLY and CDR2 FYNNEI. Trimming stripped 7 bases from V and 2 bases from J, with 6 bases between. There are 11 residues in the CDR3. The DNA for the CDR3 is TGTGCCAGCAAATATACCTACGAGCAGTACTTC. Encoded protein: CASKYTYEQYF.

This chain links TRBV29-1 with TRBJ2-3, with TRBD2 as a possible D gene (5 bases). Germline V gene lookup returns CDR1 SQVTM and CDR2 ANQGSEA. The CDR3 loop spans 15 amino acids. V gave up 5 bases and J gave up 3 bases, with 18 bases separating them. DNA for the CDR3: TGCAGCGTTCCCTCGGGTGGGAGTTTGACAGATACGCAGTATTTT. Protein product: CSVPSGGSLTDTQYF.

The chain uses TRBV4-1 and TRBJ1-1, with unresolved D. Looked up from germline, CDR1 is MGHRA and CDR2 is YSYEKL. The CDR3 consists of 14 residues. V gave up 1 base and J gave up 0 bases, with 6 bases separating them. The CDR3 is CASSQGAMNTEAFF. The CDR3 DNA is TGCGCCAGCAGCCAAGGGGCCATGAACACTGAAGCTTTCTTT.

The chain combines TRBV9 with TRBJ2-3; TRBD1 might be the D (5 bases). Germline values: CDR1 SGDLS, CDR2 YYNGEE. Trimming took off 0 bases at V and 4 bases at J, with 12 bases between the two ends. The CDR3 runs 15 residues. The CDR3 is CASSVGSGISDTQYF. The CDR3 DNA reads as TGTGCCAGCAGCGTAGGGTCAGGGATATCAGATACGCAGTATTTT.

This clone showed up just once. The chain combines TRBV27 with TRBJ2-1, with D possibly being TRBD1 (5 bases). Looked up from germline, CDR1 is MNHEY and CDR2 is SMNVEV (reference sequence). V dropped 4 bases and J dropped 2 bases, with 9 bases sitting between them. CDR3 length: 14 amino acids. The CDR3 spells CASSSGHPYNEQFF. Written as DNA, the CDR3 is TGTGCCAGCAGTTCAGGACACCCCTACAATGAGCAGTTCTTC.

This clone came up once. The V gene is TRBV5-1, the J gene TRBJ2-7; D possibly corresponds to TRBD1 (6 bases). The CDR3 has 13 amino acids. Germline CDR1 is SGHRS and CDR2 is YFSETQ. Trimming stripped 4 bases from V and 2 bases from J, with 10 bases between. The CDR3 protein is CASSDGQTYEQYF. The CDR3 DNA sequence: TGCGCCAGCAGCGACGGACAGACCTACGAGCAGTACTTC.

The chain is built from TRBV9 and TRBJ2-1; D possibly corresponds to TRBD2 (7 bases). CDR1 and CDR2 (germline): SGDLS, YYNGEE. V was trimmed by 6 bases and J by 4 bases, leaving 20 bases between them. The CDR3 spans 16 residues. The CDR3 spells CASTLSPGGGYNEQFF. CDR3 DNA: TGTGCCAGCACCCTAAGCCCGGGGGGCGGGTACAATGAGCAGTTCTTC.

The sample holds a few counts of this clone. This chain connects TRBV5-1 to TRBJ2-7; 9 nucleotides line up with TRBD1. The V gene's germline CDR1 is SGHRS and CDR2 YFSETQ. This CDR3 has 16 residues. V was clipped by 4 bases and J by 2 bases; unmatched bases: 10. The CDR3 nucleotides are TGCGCCAGCAGCGTCAGCCCCGGGACAGGGACCTACGAGCAGTACTTC. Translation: CASSVSPGTGTYEQYF.

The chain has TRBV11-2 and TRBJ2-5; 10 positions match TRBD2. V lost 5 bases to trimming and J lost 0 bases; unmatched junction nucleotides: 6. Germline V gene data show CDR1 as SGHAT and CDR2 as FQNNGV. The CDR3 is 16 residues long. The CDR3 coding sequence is TGTGCCAGCAGCGGGCGGACTAGCGGTTACCAAGAGACCCAGTACTTC. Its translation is CASSGRTSGYQETQYF.

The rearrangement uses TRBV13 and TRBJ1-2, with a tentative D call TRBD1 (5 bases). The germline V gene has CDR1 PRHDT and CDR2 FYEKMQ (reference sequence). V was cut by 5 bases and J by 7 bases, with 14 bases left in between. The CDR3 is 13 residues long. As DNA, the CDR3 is TGTGCCAGCAGCCCGCGGGGGTTTCGTGGCTACACCTTC. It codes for CASSPRGFRGYTF. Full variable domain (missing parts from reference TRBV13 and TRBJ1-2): AAGVIQSPRHLIKEKRETATLKCYPIPRHDTVYWYQQGPGQDPQFLISFYEKMQSDKGSIPDRFSAQQFSDYHSELNMSSLELGDSALYFCASSPRGFRGYTFGSGTRLTVV.

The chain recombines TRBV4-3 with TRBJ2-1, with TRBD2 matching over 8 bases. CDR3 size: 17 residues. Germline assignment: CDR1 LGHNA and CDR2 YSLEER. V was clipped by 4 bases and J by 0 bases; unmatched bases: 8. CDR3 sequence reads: CASSPLAGSSSYNEQFF. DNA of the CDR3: TGCGCCAGCAGCCCCCTAGCGGGTTCGAGCTCCTACAATGAGCAGTTCTTC.

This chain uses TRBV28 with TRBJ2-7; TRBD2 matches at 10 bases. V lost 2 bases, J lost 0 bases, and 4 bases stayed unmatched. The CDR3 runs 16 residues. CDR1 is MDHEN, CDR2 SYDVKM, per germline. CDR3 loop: CASSLTLAGASYEQYF. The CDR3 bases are TGTGCCAGCAGTTTAACCCTAGCGGGAGCCTCCTACGAGCAGTACTTC.

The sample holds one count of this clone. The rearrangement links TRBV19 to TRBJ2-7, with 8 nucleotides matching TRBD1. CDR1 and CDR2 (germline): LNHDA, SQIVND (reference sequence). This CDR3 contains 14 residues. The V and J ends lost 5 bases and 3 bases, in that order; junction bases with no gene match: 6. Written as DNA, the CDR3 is TGTGCCAGTAGTCCCTCCGGGACAGGCTACGAGCAGTACTTC. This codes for CASSPSGTGYEQYF.

The CDR3 protein is CASSLADGQGRVVYTF. Here the CDR3 DNA reads TGTGCCAGCAGCTTAGCCGACGGACAGGGTAGGGTTGTCTACACCTTC. The chain joins TRBV7-8 to TRBJ1-2; 8 bases fit TRBD1. The CDR3 contains 16 residues. Germline V lookup: CDR1 SGHVS, CDR2 FQNEAQ. The trim removed 0 bases at V and 10 bases at J, leaving 13 bases unmatched.

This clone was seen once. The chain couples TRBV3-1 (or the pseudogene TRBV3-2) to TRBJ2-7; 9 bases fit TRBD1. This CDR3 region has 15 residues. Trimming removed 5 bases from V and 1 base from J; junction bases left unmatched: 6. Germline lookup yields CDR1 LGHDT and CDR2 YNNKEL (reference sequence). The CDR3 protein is CASSDPGTGSYEQYF. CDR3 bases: TGTGCCAGCAGCGATCCCGGGACAGGGTCCTACGAGCAGTACTTC.

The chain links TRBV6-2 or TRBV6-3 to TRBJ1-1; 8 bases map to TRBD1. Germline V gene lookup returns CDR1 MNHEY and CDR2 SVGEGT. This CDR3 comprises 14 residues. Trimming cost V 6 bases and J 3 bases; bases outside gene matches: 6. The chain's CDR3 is CASSWDRIYTEAFF. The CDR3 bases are TGTGCCAGCAGCTGGGACAGGATCTACACTGAAGCTTTCTTT.

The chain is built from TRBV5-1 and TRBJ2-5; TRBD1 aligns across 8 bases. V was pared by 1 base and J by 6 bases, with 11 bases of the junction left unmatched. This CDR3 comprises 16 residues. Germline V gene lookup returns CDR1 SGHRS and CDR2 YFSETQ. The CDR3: CASSLTPLTGAKTQYF. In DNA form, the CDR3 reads TGCGCCAGCAGCTTGACCCCACTGACAGGGGCGAAGACCCAGTACTTC.

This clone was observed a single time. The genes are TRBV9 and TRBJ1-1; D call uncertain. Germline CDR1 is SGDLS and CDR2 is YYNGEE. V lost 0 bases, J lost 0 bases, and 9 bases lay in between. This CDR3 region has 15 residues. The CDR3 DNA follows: TGTGCCAGCAGCGTAGGGGCGGGCCTGAACACTGAAGCTTTCTTT. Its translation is CASSVGAGLNTEAFF.

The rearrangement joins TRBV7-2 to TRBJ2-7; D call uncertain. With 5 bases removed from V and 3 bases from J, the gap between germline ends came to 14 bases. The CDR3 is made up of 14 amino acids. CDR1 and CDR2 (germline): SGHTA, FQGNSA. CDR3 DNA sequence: TGTGCCAGCAGCCAACTGGGCCACCTCTACGAGCAGTACTTC. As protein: CASSQLGHLYEQYF.

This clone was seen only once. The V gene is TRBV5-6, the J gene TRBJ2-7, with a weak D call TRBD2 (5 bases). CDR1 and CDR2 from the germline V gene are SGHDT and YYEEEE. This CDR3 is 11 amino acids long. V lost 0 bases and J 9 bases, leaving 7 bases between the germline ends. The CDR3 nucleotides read TGTGCCAGCAGCTTGGGGGCGGGGCAGTACTTC. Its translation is CASSLGAGQYF.

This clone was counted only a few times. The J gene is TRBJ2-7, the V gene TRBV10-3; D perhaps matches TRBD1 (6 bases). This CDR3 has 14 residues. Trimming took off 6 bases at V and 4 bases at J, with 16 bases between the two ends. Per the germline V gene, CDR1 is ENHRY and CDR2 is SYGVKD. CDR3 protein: CAIRSDTGMYEQYF. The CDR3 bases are TGTGCCATCAGGTCCGATACAGGGATGTACGAGCAGTACTTC.

The CDR3 region is CASSPPGQVYGYTF. CDR3 sequence (DNA): TGTGCCAGCAGCCCTCCTGGACAGGTCTATGGCTACACCTTC. The J gene is TRBJ1-2, the V gene TRBV7-2, with TRBD1 matching over 7 bases. Germline assignment: CDR1 SGHTA and CDR2 FQGNSA. V shed 5 bases and J 4 bases; nucleotides not matched to a gene: 7. CDR3 length: 14 residues.

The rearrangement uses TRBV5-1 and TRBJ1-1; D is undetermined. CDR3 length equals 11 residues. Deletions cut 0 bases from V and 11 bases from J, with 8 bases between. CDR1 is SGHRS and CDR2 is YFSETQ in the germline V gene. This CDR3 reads CASSLAGWAFF. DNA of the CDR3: TGCGCCAGCAGCTTGGCCGGGTGGGCTTTCTTT.

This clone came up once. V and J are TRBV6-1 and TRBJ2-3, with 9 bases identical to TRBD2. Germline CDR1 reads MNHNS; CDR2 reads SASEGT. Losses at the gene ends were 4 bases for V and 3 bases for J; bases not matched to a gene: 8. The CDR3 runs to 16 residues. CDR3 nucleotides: TGTGCCAGCAGTGTTATAGTTAGCGGGAGTACAGATACGCAGTATTTT. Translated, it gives CASSVIVSGSTDTQYF.

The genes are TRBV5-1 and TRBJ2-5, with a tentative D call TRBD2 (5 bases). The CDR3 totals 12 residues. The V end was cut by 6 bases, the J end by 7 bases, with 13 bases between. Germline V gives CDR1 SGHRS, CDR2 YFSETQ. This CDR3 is CASTLEAGTQYF. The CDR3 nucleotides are TGCGCCAGCACCCTCGAGGCGGGGACCCAGTACTTC.

The CDR3 DNA follows: TGCGCCAGCAGTGAGTCGGTCTATTTCACAGATACGCAGTATTTT. Protein product: CASSESVYFTDTQYF. V gene TRBV10-2 combines with J gene TRBJ2-3; D remains unclear. This CDR3 has 15 amino acids. V was cut by 0 bases and J by 2 bases, with 9 bases left in between. Germline assignment: CDR1 WSHSY and CDR2 SAAADI.

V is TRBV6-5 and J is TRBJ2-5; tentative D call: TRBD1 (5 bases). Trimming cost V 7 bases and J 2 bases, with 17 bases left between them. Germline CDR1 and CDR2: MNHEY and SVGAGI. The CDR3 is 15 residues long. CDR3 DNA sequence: TGTGCCAGCACTATCTGGGGCAGTGGGCAAGAGACCCAGTACTTC. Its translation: CASTIWGSGQETQYF.